What follows describes a single TCR beta chain. The data were taken from a study of patients and donors after allogeneic stem cell transplantation. Germline CDR1 and CDR2: SGHDN and FVKESK. Trimming left V 2 bases short and J 0 bases short, with 11 bases between. This CDR3 spans 16 amino acids. TCRdb itself ran the RT-PCR reads through MiXCR, one entry per CDR3 protein. The sample contains about a million distinct CDR3 sequences, roughly 18% of which appear only once. The source of this sequence is a human donor who was either an allogeneic HSCT recipient or a stem cell or donor lymphocyte infusion donor (not recorded which). It is not recorded whose cells these are; they may come from a transplant donor. Sequencing was performed on blood, either unsorted or a sorted T cell fraction (not recorded which). The chain employs TRBV14 and TRBJ2-1; D gene unclear. CDR3 sequence: CASSQTTTSSYNEQFF. In DNA, the CDR3 is TGTGCCAGCAGCCAAACGACAACGAGCTCCTACAATGAGCAGTTCTTC.